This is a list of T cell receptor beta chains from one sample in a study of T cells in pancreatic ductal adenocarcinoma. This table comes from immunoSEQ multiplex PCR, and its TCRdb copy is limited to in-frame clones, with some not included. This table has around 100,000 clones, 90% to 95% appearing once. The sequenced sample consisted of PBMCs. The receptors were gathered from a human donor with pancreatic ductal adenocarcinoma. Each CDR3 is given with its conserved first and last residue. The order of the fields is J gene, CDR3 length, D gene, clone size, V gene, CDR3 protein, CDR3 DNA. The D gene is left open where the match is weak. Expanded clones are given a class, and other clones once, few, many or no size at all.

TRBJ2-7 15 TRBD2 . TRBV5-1 CASSPGTSGRGEQYF TGCGCCAGCAGCCCCGGGACTAGCGGGAGGGGGGAGCAGTACTTC
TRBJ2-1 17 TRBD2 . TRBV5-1 CASSSGLAGLSYNEQFF TGCGCCAGCAGCTCAGGACTAGCGGGCCTCTCCTACAATGAGCAGTTCTTC
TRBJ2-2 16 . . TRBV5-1 CASSLSSAMFTGELFF TGCGCCAGCAGCTTGTCGAGTGCAATGTTCACCGGGGAGCTGTTTTTT
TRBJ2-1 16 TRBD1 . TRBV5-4 CASRKNGTGAYNEQFF TGTGCCAGCAGAAAGAATGGGACAGGGGCCTACAATGAGCAGTTCTTC
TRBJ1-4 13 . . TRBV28 CASSFAGNEKLFF TGTGCCAGCAGTTTTGCGGGCAATGAAAAACTGTTTTTT
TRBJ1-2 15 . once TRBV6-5 CASSYSNEGGYGYTF TGTGCCAGCAGTTACTCGAATGAGGGTGGTTATGGCTACACCTTC
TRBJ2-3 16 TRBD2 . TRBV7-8 CASSPEGGLAETGQYF TGTGCCAGCAGCCCCGAAGGTGGGCTAGCGGAAACGGGGCAGTATTTT
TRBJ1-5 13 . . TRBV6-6 CASSYSRGQPQHF TGTGCCAGCAGTTACTCCCGAGGTCAGCCCCAGCATTTT
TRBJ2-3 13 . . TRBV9 CASSVIGTDTQYF TGTGCCAGCAGCGTAATCGGCACAGATACGCAGTATTTT
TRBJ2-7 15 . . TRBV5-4 CASSLEQGRSYEQYF TGTGCCAGCAGCTTGGAGCAGGGTCGATCCTACGAGCAGTACTTC
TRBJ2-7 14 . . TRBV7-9 CASSLGGPIYEQYF TGTGCCAGCAGCTTAGGAGGTCCGATCTACGAGCAGTACTTC
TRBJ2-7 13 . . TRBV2 CASSEPGTHEQYF TGTGCCAGCAGTGAACCTGGGACACACGAGCAGTACTTC
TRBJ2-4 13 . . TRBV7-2 CASSLGAGDIQYF TGTGCCAGCAGCTTAGGGGCCGGGGACATTCAGTACTTC
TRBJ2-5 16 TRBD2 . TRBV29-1 CSVEEALTGGGETQYF TGCAGCGTTGAGGAGGCCCTAACGGGAGGCGGAGAGACCCAGTACTTC
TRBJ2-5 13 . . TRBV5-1 CASSLNGEETQYF TGCGCCAGCAGCTTGAACGGGGAGGAGACCCAGTACTTC
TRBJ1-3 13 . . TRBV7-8 CASSFSGEDTIYF TGTGCCAGCAGCTTCAGCGGCGAGGACACCATATATTTT
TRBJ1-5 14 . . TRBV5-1 CASSLASGGQPQHF TGCGCCAGCAGCTTGGCAAGTGGCGGTCAGCCCCAGCATTTT
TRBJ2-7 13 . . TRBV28 CASSSGSLDEQYF TGTGCCAGCAGTTCAGGGTCGTTGGACGAGCAGTACTTC
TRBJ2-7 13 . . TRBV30 CAWSRGTAYEQYF TGTGCCTGGAGTAGGGGGACGGCTTACGAGCAGTACTTC
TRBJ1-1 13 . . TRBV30 CAWSPPKNTEAFF TGTGCCTGGAGTCCCCCTAAGAACACTGAAGCTTTCTTT
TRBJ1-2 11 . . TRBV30 CAWNFRSGYTF TGTGCCTGGAATTTTAGATCTGGCTACACCTTC
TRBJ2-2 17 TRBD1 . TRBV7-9 CASSLAQRTGATGELFF TGTGCCAGCAGCTTAGCGCAGAGGACAGGGGCGACCGGGGAGCTGTTTTTT
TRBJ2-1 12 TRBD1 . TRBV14 CASSWDSREQFF TGTGCCAGCAGCTGGGACAGCCGGGAGCAGTTCTTC
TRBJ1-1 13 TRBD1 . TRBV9 CASSVLRDSPSFF TGTGCCAGCAGCGTTCTGAGGGACAGTCCTTCTTTCTTT
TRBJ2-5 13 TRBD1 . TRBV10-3 CATLRDRWETQYF TGTGCCACCTTGCGGGACAGGTGGGAGACCCAGTACTTC
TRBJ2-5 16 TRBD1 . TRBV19 CASKRGGTGGVETQYF TGTGCCAGTAAACGTGGCGGGACAGGGGGCGTCGAGACCCAGTACTTC
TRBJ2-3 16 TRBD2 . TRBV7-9 CASTSGLADHTDTQYF TGTGCCAGCACCTCGGGACTAGCGGATCACACAGATACGCAGTATTTT
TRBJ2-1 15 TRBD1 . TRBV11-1 CASSSGQGVPDEQFF TGTGCCAGCAGCTCCGGACAGGGTGTACCCGATGAGCAGTTCTTC
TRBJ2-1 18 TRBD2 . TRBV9 CASSRTGTSATSYNEQFF TGTGCCAGCAGTCGGACCGGGACTAGCGCCACCTCCTACAATGAGCAGTTCTTC
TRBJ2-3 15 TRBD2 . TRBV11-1 CASNLAGGGTDTQYF TGTGCCAGCAACTTAGCGGGAGGAGGCACAGATACGCAGTATTTT
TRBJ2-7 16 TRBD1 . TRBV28 CASSRPRDRAADEQYF TGTGCCAGCAGTCGACCCCGGGACAGGGCGGCGGACGAGCAGTACTTC
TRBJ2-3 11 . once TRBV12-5 CASALWDTQYF TGTGCTAGTGCCCTATGGGATACGCAGTATTTT
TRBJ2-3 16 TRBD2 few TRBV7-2 CASSAGLAGGGDTQYF TGTGCCAGCAGCGCGGGACTAGCGGGAGGAGGAGATACGCAGTATTTT